Shown below are 31 T cell receptor beta chains from a single sample sequenced in a study of molecular identifiers for immune sequencing clone quantification (dated by TCRdb to the late 2010s). Library preparation used PCR. This sample was sequenced with an Illumina HiSeq 4000. TCRdb reanalyzed the raw reads on its own, using fastp at Q25 for trimming and MiXCR for clone calling, and kept in-frame beta chains. When rows share a CDR3 protein, they turn into one entry using the most common DNA and genes. The sample contains over 600,000 distinct CDR3 sequences, 20% of them found a single time. The ten biggest clones cover 0.75% to 0.95% of the sample. The sequenced sample consisted of naive CD8+ T cells from blood, with Jurkat cell RNA spiked in. The cell subset or site label, read with the paper, signifies: FACS-sorted CD8+CD4-CCR7+CD45RA+ naive T cells. The origin of the receptors is a human donor in good health. Some libraries in this study had Jurkat cell RNA spiked in.

J is TRBJ1-2 and V is TRBV18; D may be TRBD1 (5 bases). There are 18 residues in the CDR3. The V and J ends lost 3 bases and 3 bases respectively, with 23 bases between them. Germline values: CDR1 KGHSH, CDR2 LQKENI. CDR3 loop: CASSPNDRARSKDYGYTF. The DNA for the CDR3 is TGTGCCAGCTCACCCAATGACAGAGCCCGAAGCAAAGACTATGGCTACACCTTC.

Details on this clonotype: Being one base from a much bigger clone, this may be a read error. It is likely a read error, because the conserved phenylalanine at the end of the CDR3 is missing. This chain joins TRBV20-1 and TRBJ1-1, with D hard to call. The CDR3 sequence is 13 residues long. The V end was cut by 4 bases, the J end by 1 base, with 10 bases between. CDR1 and CDR2 (germline): DFQATT, SNEGSKA (reference sequence). CDR3 amino acids: CSAMWTPNTEAFS. CDR3 DNA: TGCAGTGCTATGTGGACGCCGAACACTGAAGCTTTCTCT.

This clonotype came up many times. The V gene is TRBV6-5, the J gene TRBJ2-7; 14 nucleotides line up with TRBD2. With 0 bases clipped from V and 4 bases from J, the junction kept 5 bases outside the gene matches. This CDR3 comprises 17 residues. Germline CDR1 and CDR2: MNHEY and SVGAGI. CDR3 coding DNA: TGTGCCAGCAGTTACTCCGCCGGGACTAGCGGGAGTTACGAGCAGTACTTC. This codes for CASSYSAGTSGSYEQYF.

Concerning this clonotype itself: A much larger clone sits a single nucleotide away, making a read error possible. The chain has TRBV7-6 and TRBJ2-2; D may be TRBD2 (5 bases). The germline CDR1 and CDR2 sequences are SGHVS and FNYEAQ. This CDR3 comprises 13 residues. Trimming pared 11 bases from V and 4 bases from J, leaving 14 bases between. CDR3 in amino acids: CAGRTGITGELFF. CDR3 bases: TGTGCCGGCCGAACGGGAATCACCGGGGAGCTGTTTTTT.

Many counts were recorded for this clonotype. V is TRBV7-9 and J is TRBJ1-5, with D maybe TRBD1 (5 bases). The CDR3 has 13 residues. The germline CDR1 and CDR2 sequences are SEHNR and FQNEAQ (reference sequence). CDR3 in DNA: TGTGCTTCGGGGCAGGGCGGCAATCAGCCCCAGCATTTT. Translating it yields CASGQGGNQPQHF.

This clonotype occurred a few times. A much larger clone is a single base away; this may be a read error. The rearrangement links TRBV20-1 to TRBJ2-4; 9 positions agree with TRBD2. The CDR3 runs to 18 residues. J lost 0 bases, V lost 3 bases, and 12 bases had no gene match. Per the germline V gene, CDR1 is DFQATT and CDR2 is SNEGSKA (reference sequence). CDR3 nucleotide sequence: TGCAGTGCTAGTTCGCCAGCGGGAGGTCTGCTAGCCAAAAACATTCAGTACTTC. The encoded protein is CSASSPAGGLLAKNIQYF.

Remarks on this clonotype: At one boundary the junction diverges from the germline segment, which might be a read error. This sequence joins TRBV20-1 and TRBJ2-7; 11 nucleotides line up with TRBD2. In germline, CDR1 is DFQATT, CDR2 SNEGSKA (reference sequence). The CDR3 sequence is 14 residues long. The CDR3 loop is CSAKPGLAAYGQYF. Here the CDR3 DNA reads TGCAGTGCGAAACCGGGACTAGCGGCCTACGGGCAGTACTTC.

A remark on this clonotype: This may be a read error, as it is one base from a much larger clone. The CDR3 bases are TGTGCCAGCAGTTACTCAGGCCACACAGATACGCAGTATTTT. Its translation: CASSYSGHTDTQYF. The rearrangement links TRBV6-5 to TRBJ2-3, with D unclear. CDR3 length: 14 residues. V lost 0 bases and J lost 2, with 6 bases in between. In germline, CDR1 is MNHEY, CDR2 SVGAGI.

This clonotype was seen ten or more times. The chain couples TRBV7-9 to TRBJ1-1, with D possibly TRBD1 on 5 matching bases. The germline V gene encodes CDR1 SEHNR and CDR2 FQNEAQ (reference sequence). This CDR3 region has 15 residues. V lost 0 bases and J 2 bases, leaving 10 bases between the germline ends. The CDR3 DNA is TGTGCCAGCAGCTTAGCTTCCAGGGCAAACACTGAAGCTTTCTTT. It translates to CASSLASRANTEAFF.

This clonotype was counted only a few times. The chain has TRBV10-2 and TRBJ1-1; 8 bases agree with TRBD1. Germline lookup yields CDR1 WSHSY and CDR2 SAAADI. The CDR3 has 15 amino acids. V was pared by 0 bases and J by 5 bases, with 5 bases of the junction left unmatched. The CDR3 nucleotides read TGCGCCAGCAGTGAGTCCCGGACAGGGAATACTGAAGCTTTCTTT. Amino acid sequence: CASSESRTGNTEAFF.

Worth noting for this clonotype: A read error is possible here, since a much larger clone lies one base away. The J gene is TRBJ2-7, the V gene TRBV5-1; tentatively, D is TRBD1 (6 bases). Germline V CDR1 and CDR2: SGHRS, YFSETQ. There are 15 residues in the CDR3. CDR3 nucleotide sequence: TGCGCCAGCAGCTTGGGCACAGGGCCGACCTACGAGCGGTACTTC. It is translated as CASSLGTGPTYERYF.

This clonotype was counted many times. This chain links TRBV2 with TRBJ2-5; TRBD1 might be the D (5 bases). Germline CDR1 and CDR2: SNHLY and FYNNEI. The CDR3 contains 16 residues. Trimming removed 0 bases at V and 2 bases at J, with 13 bases between. CDR3 nucleotides: TGTGCCAGCAGTGAAGCGGGCGCAGGGAAACAAGAGACCCAGTACTTC. This gives the protein CASSEAGAGKQETQYF.

This clonotype was observed at least ten times. The rearrangement joins TRBV7-6 to TRBJ2-7; D is ambiguous. The CDR3 length is 13 residues. V was shortened by 3 bases and J by 3 bases, with 9 bases between the two germline ends. The germline gives CDR1 SGHVS, CDR2 FNYEAQ. CDR3 nucleotide sequence: TGTGCCAGCAGCTTGGGGTTTTACTACGAGCAGTACTTC. Its translation is CASSLGFYYEQYF.

CDR3 loop: CASRLTGRTDTQYF. The CDR3 nucleotides are TGTGCCAGCAGGCTGACAGGGCGCACAGATACGCAGTATTTT. The gene calls are TRBV11-2 and TRBJ2-3, with TRBD1 matching 7 bases. The CDR3 is 14 amino acids. Germline V gene lookup returns CDR1 SGHAT and CDR2 FQNNGV. V trimming: 6 bases; J trimming: 1 base; junction bases outside the gene matches: 4.

This clonotype was counted ten times or more. The chain uses TRBV30 and TRBJ2-2; no definite D call. Looked up from germline, CDR1 is GTSNPN and CDR2 is SVGIG (reference sequence). The V end was cut by 0 bases, the J end by 3 bases, with 2 bases between. This CDR3 has 12 amino acids. CDR3 residues: CAWSVDTGELFF. The CDR3 bases are TGTGCCTGGAGTGTTGACACCGGGGAGCTGTTTTTT.

This clonotype has just a few counts. J is TRBJ2-1 and V is TRBV19, with D possibly called TRBD1 or TRBD2 (5 bases each). The CDR3 contains 15 residues. In germline, CDR1 is LNHDA, CDR2 SQIVND (reference sequence). Trimming pared 5 bases from V and 0 bases from J, leaving 11 bases between. The DNA for the CDR3 is TGTGCCAGTAGTTGGGGGTCCCGCTCCTACAATGAGCAGTTCTTC. Its protein product is CASSWGSRSYNEQFF.

This clonotype was recorded many times. V and J are TRBV4-3 and TRBJ2-7; D assignment may be TRBD1 or TRBD2 (6 bases each). The CDR3 is made up of 14 amino acids. The germline CDR1 and CDR2 sequences are LGHNA and YSLEER. V was shortened by 0 bases and J by 5 bases, with 11 bases between the two germline ends. This chain's CDR3 is CASSQDGGLDEQYF. The CDR3 DNA follows: TGCGCCAGCAGCCAAGATGGGGGGCTGGACGAGCAGTACTTC.

This clonotype was counted once. A read error is possible here, since a much larger clone lies one base away. J is TRBJ1-4 and V is TRBV20-1; 8 bases match TRBD1. The J segment lost 5 bases and the V segment lost 7 bases, leaving 9 bases of the junction unmatched. Germline V gene data show CDR1 as DFQATT and CDR2 as SNEGSKA (reference sequence). The CDR3 is 14 amino acids. CDR3 protein: CSVKNRGKNEKLFF. CDR3 nucleotides: TGCAGTGTTAAAAACAGGGGGAAGAATGAAAAACTGTTTTTT.

This clonotype was counted at least ten times. This chain uses TRBV4-1 with TRBJ1-5; D not certain. V was cut by 0 bases and J by 5 bases, with 11 bases left in between. CDR3 size: 15 residues. The V gene's germline CDR1 is MGHRA and CDR2 YSYEKL. Written as DNA, the CDR3 is TGCGCCAGCAGCCAAGATGGGGATGTGGATCAGCCCCAGCATTTT. Protein: CASSQDGDVDQPQHF.

V usage is TRBV27 and J usage is TRBJ1-1, with D maybe TRBD1 (6 bases). The CDR3 consists of 14 residues. Per the germline V gene, CDR1 is MNHEY and CDR2 is SMNVEV (reference sequence). V was clipped by 8 bases and J by 4 bases, with 17 bases between them. CDR3 protein: CASHTLQGGTEAFF. In DNA form, the CDR3 reads TGTGCCAGCCACACACTACAGGGAGGCACTGAAGCTTTCTTT.

This clonotype was found a few times. The V and J genes are TRBV7-9 and TRBJ1-6; 7 bases match TRBD1. The CDR3 extends over 14 amino acids. Germline trimming cut 6 bases from V and 7 bases from J; bases unmatched to any gene: 6. Germline CDR1 reads SEHNR; CDR2 reads FQNEAQ (reference sequence). This chain's CDR3 is CASSTGQSNSPLHF. In DNA, the CDR3 is TGTGCCAGCAGTACGGGACAGTCAAATTCACCCCTCCACTTT.

This clonotype was picked up a small number of times. The J gene is TRBJ2-1, the V gene TRBV6-5; the D is unclear. With 7 bases removed from V and 7 bases from J, the gap between germline ends came to 17 bases. Germline CDR1 reads MNHEY; CDR2 reads SVGAGI. This CDR3 spans 14 amino acids. CDR3 protein: CASNPVNAPNEQFF. CDR3 nucleotides: TGTGCCAGCAACCCGGTGAATGCCCCAAATGAGCAGTTCTTC.

This clonotype appeared many times. The chain has TRBV19 and TRBJ1-6, with 8 bases that match TRBD1. The V segment lost 4 bases and the J segment 7 bases; nucleotides outside the gene matches: 9. Germline CDR1 is LNHDA and CDR2 is SQIVND (reference sequence). The CDR3 is 16 residues long. The CDR3 loop reads CASSTRDRLGNSPLHF. CDR3 in DNA: TGTGCCAGTAGTACGCGGGACAGGCTGGGAAATTCACCCCTCCACTTT.

This clonotype was seen at least ten times. V and J are TRBV7-6 and TRBJ2-3; D is uncertain. The length of the CDR3 is 12 residues. Germline lookup yields CDR1 SGHVS and CDR2 FNYEAQ. V gave up 8 bases and J gave up 4 bases, with 10 bases separating them. CDR3 in amino acids: CASGLRADTQYF. The CDR3 DNA follows: TGTGCCAGCGGCCTCCGTGCAGATACGCAGTATTTT.

This clonotype was detected a few times. The genes are TRBV30 and TRBJ2-1, with TRBD1 matching 9 bases. The V and J ends lost 1 base and 7 bases, in that order; junction bases with no gene match: 5. Germline CDR1 reads GTSNPN; CDR2 reads SVGIG (reference sequence). This CDR3 region has 14 residues. The CDR3, as DNA: TGTGCCTGGAGTGCGGGACAGGGAATAAATGAGCAGTTCTTC. The encoded protein is CAWSAGQGINEQFF.

About this clonotype itself: This may stem from a read error, because a much larger clone lies one nucleotide away. V gene TRBV7-9 combines with J gene TRBJ1-3; TRBD1 might be the D (5 bases). The CDR3 extends over 17 amino acids. Germline assignment: CDR1 SEHNR and CDR2 FQNEAQ (reference sequence). The CDR3 spells CAGSSPTPGLSGNTIYF. The DNA for the CDR3 is TGTGCCGGCAGCTCGCCGACTCCAGGGCTCTCTGGAAACACCATATATTTT. Drawing the rest from reference TRBV7-9 and TRBJ1-3, the complete variable domain is DTGVSQNPRHKITKRGQNVTFRCDPISEHNRLYWYRQTLGQGPEFLTYFQNEAQLEKSRLLSDRFSAERPKGSFSTLEIQRTEQGDSAMYLCAGSSPTPGLSGNTIYFGEGSWLTVV.

The chain couples TRBV5-1 to TRBJ1-6; tentative D call: TRBD1 (6 bases). The V gene's germline CDR1 is SGHRS and CDR2 YFSETQ. V shed 0 bases and J shed 9 bases, with 19 bases lying between them. The CDR3 loop spans 17 amino acids. CDR3 nucleotides: TGCGCCAGCAGCTTGGAGGCAGGGGTAAAAGCAGTTTCACCCCTCCACTTT. The encoded protein is CASSLEAGVKAVSPLHF.

The sample holds many counts of this clonotype. The chain uses TRBV7-6 and TRBJ1-3; no clear D. Between the trimmed V and J ends, which lost 0 bases and 0 bases, there was a span of 3 bases. Germline V gene sequence: CDR1 SGHVS, CDR2 FNYEAQ. CDR3 length equals 14 residues. The CDR3 DNA follows: TGTGCCAGCAGCTTAGCAAGCTCTGGAAACACCATATATTTT. It codes for CASSLASSGNTIYF.

In this sample, this clonotype turned up a few times. This chain links TRBV30 with TRBJ1-1; 8 bases match TRBD1. The CDR3 loop spans 13 amino acids. V lost 5 bases to trimming and J lost 3 bases; unmatched junction nucleotides: 5. Looked up from germline, CDR1 is GTSNPN and CDR2 is SVGIG (reference sequence). Written as DNA, the CDR3 is TGTGCCTGGTTAGGACAGGGCTACACTGAAGCTTTCTTT. Translation gives CAWLGQGYTEAFF.

This clonotype was detected ten times or more. V and J are TRBV29-1 and TRBJ1-4; D is perhaps TRBD1 (5 bases). The germline gives CDR1 SQVTM, CDR2 ANQGSEA. Deletions cut 0 bases from V and 0 bases from J, with 14 bases between. The CDR3 covers 17 residues. The chain's CDR3 is CSVEELRDSTTNEKLFF. DNA of the CDR3: TGCAGCGTTGAAGAACTCCGGGACTCTACAACTAATGAAAAACTGTTTTTT.

This clonotype turned up a few times. The chain is built from TRBV15 and TRBJ2-7, with 9 bases identical to TRBD2. With 1 base clipped from V and 4 bases from J, the junction kept 5 bases outside the gene matches. The CDR3 runs to 15 residues. Germline V gives CDR1 LNHNV, CDR2 YYDKDF (reference sequence). The CDR3 coding sequence is TGTGCCACCAGCAGAGCTGGCGGGAGGGGGTACGAGCAGTACTTC. Protein sequence: CATSRAGGRGYEQYF.